The 22 T cell receptor beta chains below come from one sample, sequenced in a study of T-cell memory formation after mild COVID-19. One entry per CDR3 protein, called by TCRdb with MiXCR from the 5' RACE reads. The data hold 350,000 to 500,000 distinct CDR3 sequences, with about 20% observed a single time. Sequencing input: PBMCs or a T cell subset sorted from them (not recorded which). Receptors were obtained from an adult woman who had mild COVID-19 (a few samples of this study predate the infection). Cell type and time point are not known.

V is TRBV19 and J is TRBJ2-2; perhaps TRBD1 as D (6 bases). Between the trimmed V and J ends, which lost 6 bases and 5 bases, there was a span of 10 bases. The CDR3 is made up of 13 amino acids. The V gene's germline CDR1 is LNHDA and CDR2 SQIVND (reference sequence). The DNA for the CDR3 is TGTGCCAGTAGGGAGACAGGAACCGGGGAGCTGTTTTTT. Residues: CASRETGTGELFF.

The chain is built from TRBV12-3 or TRBV12-4 and TRBJ2-1; 7 nucleotides align to TRBD1. Losses at the gene ends were 2 bases for V and 10 bases for J; bases not matched to a gene: 5. This CDR3 has 13 residues. The DNA of the CDR3 is TGTGCCAGCAGTTTATTGATGGACAGGGAGCAGTTCTTC. Its protein is CASSLLMDREQFF.

This clonotype occurred a few times. This chain uses TRBV20-1 with TRBJ2-5, with D uncertain. CDR3 length: 11 amino acids. The germline V gene encodes CDR1 DFQATT and CDR2 SNEGSKA (reference sequence). V was cut by 0 bases and J by 5 bases, with 4 bases left in between. In nucleotides, the CDR3 is TGCAGTGCTAGAGATGCGGAGACCCAGTACTTC. It codes for CSARDAETQYF.

CDR3 in DNA: TGCGCCAGCAGCTTGGTGCGGGACAGGATTACCTACGAGCAGTACTTC. The encoded protein is CASSLVRDRITYEQYF. The chain is built from TRBV5-1 and TRBJ2-7; 8 bases are shared with TRBD1. The length of the CDR3 is 16 residues. Per the germline V gene, CDR1 is SGHRS and CDR2 is YFSETQ. V dropped 0 bases and J dropped 2; count of bases not matched to a gene: 7.

The rearrangement joins TRBV19 to TRBJ2-7; TRBD2 matches at 13 bases. After removal of 9 bases from V and 3 bases from J, the junction contained 8 bases not matched to a gene. The CDR3 covers 15 residues. The germline gives CDR1 LNHDA, CDR2 SQIVND (reference sequence). The CDR3 spells CASRSGTSGDYEQYF. The CDR3 DNA is TGTGCCAGCAGATCCGGGACTAGCGGGGACTACGAGCAGTACTTC.

This chain uses TRBV9 with TRBJ1-1; the D gene is possibly TRBD1 (6 bases). Germline V CDR1 and CDR2: SGDLS, YYNGEE. Trimming removed 0 bases from V and 1 base from J, with 10 bases in between. The CDR3 covers 15 residues. CDR3 coding DNA: TGTGCCAGCAGCGTAGGAGGACAGTCGAACACTGAAGCTTTCTTT. It is translated as CASSVGGQSNTEAFF. Full variable domain (rest looked up from reference TRBV9 and TRBJ1-1): DSGVTQTPKHLITATGQRVTLRCSPRSGDLSVYWYQQSLDQGLQFLIQYYNGEERAKGNILERFSAQQFPDLHSELNLSSLELGDSALYFCASSVGGQSNTEAFFGQGTRLTVV.

Details on this clonotype: The CDR3 end shows no conserved phenylalanine or tryptophan, and so a read error is likely. CDR3 amino acids: CASSGLRSYEQYL. In nucleotides, the CDR3 is TGTGCCAGTTCGGGACTTCGCTCCTACGAGCAGTACTTA. The J gene is TRBJ2-7, the V gene TRBV12-3 or TRBV12-4, with D perhaps matching TRBD2 (6 bases). Trimming left V 9 bases short and J 0 bases short, with 12 bases between. CDR3 length: 13 amino acids.

This chain uses TRBV6-2 or TRBV6-3 with TRBJ2-5, with D perhaps assigned TRBD1 or TRBD2 (5 bases each). The V gene's germline CDR1 is MNHEY and CDR2 SVGEGT. The CDR3 has 13 residues. V was clipped by 2 bases and J by 8 bases, with 12 bases between them. The DNA for the CDR3 is TGTGCCAGCAGTTACGGGGGTATAGGAACCCAGTACTTC. Protein product: CASSYGGIGTQYF.

The V and J genes are TRBV27 and TRBJ2-7, with D hard to call. V was cut by 5 bases and J by 3 bases, with 17 bases left in between. CDR1 and CDR2 (germline): MNHEY, SMNVEV (reference sequence). CDR3 size: 15 residues. The CDR3 sequence: CASSPRIAEIYEQYF. CDR3 DNA sequence: TGTGCCAGCAGTCCCCGGATAGCTGAAATCTACGAGCAGTACTTC.

The genes are TRBV5-1 and TRBJ2-3, with D perhaps TRBD1 (5 bases). There are 16 residues in the CDR3. Trimming pared 6 bases from V and 1 base from J, leaving 18 bases between. Germline V CDR1 and CDR2: SGHRS, YFSETQ. CDR3 coding DNA: TGCGCCAGCACCCGGCAGGGCCAGAGAGGCACAGATACGCAGTATTTT. Protein product: CASTRQGQRGTDTQYF.

This clonotype was counted between two and nine times. This sequence joins TRBV4-1 and TRBJ2-5; weak D call: TRBD1 (5 bases). V was shortened by 1 base and J by 2 bases, with 8 bases between the two germline ends. The CDR3 has 14 residues. Per the germline V gene, CDR1 is MGHRA and CDR2 is YSYEKL. CDR3 coding DNA: TGCGCCAGCAGCCAAGTGGGGCCACAAGAGACCCAGTACTTC. Its protein product is CASSQVGPQETQYF.

Ten or more counts support this clonotype. This sequence joins TRBV12-3 or TRBV12-4 and TRBJ2-3; the match to TRBD2 covers 16 bases. The CDR3 length is 16 residues. With 4 bases clipped from V and 4 bases from J, the junction kept 2 bases outside the gene matches. The CDR3, as DNA: TGTGCCAGCAGTTCGGGACTAGCGGGGGGGTCAGATACGCAGTATTTT. Protein sequence: CASSSGLAGGSDTQYF.

This clonotype has ten or more counts. V usage is TRBV7-2 and J usage is TRBJ1-2, with D uncertain. Germline values: CDR1 SGHTA, CDR2 FQGNSA. The CDR3 has 14 amino acids. With 2 bases removed from V and 4 bases from J, the gap between germline ends came to 11 bases. Here the CDR3 DNA reads TGTGCCAGCAGCTTATTGGAAGGTGTCTATGGCTACACCTTC. This codes for CASSLLEGVYGYTF. The complete variable domain, with remaining parts taken from reference TRBV7-2 and TRBJ1-2, reads GAGVSQSPSNKVTEKGKDVELRCDPISGHTALYWYRQSLGQGLEFLIYFQGNSAPDKSGLPSDRFSAERTGGSVSTLTIQRTQQEDSAVYLCASSLLEGVYGYTFGSGTRLTVV.

A few counts support this clonotype. The chain is built from TRBV5-1 and TRBJ2-5; 7 bases align to TRBD1. This CDR3 spans 16 amino acids. V shed 0 bases, J shed 4 bases, and the junction held 9 bases outside the gene matches. Germline lookup yields CDR1 SGHRS and CDR2 YFSETQ. The chain's CDR3 is CASSLGPTGALETQYF. The CDR3 coding sequence is TGCGCCAGCAGCTTGGGTCCTACAGGGGCTTTAGAGACCCAGTACTTC.

This sequence joins TRBV24-1 and TRBJ2-5; D may match TRBD1 or TRBD2 (5 bases each). The length of the CDR3 is 17 residues. V dropped 6 bases and J dropped 2 bases, with 21 bases sitting between them. CDR1 is KGHDR, CDR2 SFDVKD, per germline. DNA of the CDR3: TGTGCCACCAGTCAGAATCGGGGACGGGGTGAGCAAGAGACCCAGTACTTC. Translating it yields CATSQNRGRGEQETQYF.

The chain employs TRBV13 and TRBJ2-3; 8 bases are shared with TRBD2. With V trimmed by 5 bases and J by 5 bases, 9 bases remained unmatched. Germline assignment: CDR1 PRHDT and CDR2 FYEKMQ (reference sequence). The CDR3 consists of 15 residues. The CDR3 loop is CASSPSGSLVDTQYF. The CDR3 coding sequence is TGTGCCAGCAGCCCCAGCGGGAGTCTGGTAGATACGCAGTATTTT. Full variable domain (missing parts from reference TRBV13 and TRBJ2-3): AAGVIQSPRHLIKEKRETATLKCYPIPRHDTVYWYQQGPGQDPQFLISFYEKMQSDKGSIPDRFSAQQFSDYHSELNMSSLELGDSALYFCASSPSGSLVDTQYFGPGTRLTVL.

V gene TRBV2 combines with J gene TRBJ1-2, with 7 nucleotides matching TRBD1. The CDR3 loop spans 16 amino acids. J lost 3 bases, V lost 2 bases, and 9 bases had no gene match. Germline CDR1 is SNHLY and CDR2 is FYNNEI. CDR3 DNA: TGTGCCAGCAGTGAAATCGGGAGGGGGCCTGACTATGGCTACACCTTC. Its protein is CASSEIGRGPDYGYTF.

The chain joins TRBV30 to TRBJ2-6; no clear D gene. V was shortened by 2 bases and J by 2 bases, with 4 bases between the two germline ends. Germline CDR1 is GTSNPN and CDR2 is SVGIG (reference sequence). The CDR3 loop spans 13 amino acids. CDR3: CAWSTPGANVLTF. The CDR3 coding sequence is TGTGCCTGGAGTACACCTGGGGCCAACGTCCTGACTTTC.

CDR3 DNA sequence: TGTGCCAGCAGCCACAGGGTACAAAGCAATCAGCCCCAGCATTTT. It encodes CASSHRVQSNQPQHF. The chain is built from TRBV7-9 and TRBJ1-5, with TRBD1 as a possible D gene (6 bases). CDR3 length: 15 amino acids. Trimming removed 5 bases at V and 1 base at J, with 12 bases between. Germline V gives CDR1 SEHNR, CDR2 FQNEAQ (reference sequence).

The rearrangement uses TRBV7-9 and TRBJ1-3; 7 bases fit TRBD1. The CDR3 consists of 15 residues. Germline lookup yields CDR1 SEHNR and CDR2 FQNEAQ (reference sequence). With 5 bases clipped from V and 2 bases from J, the junction kept 6 bases outside the gene matches. CDR3 bases: TGTGCCAGCAGCAACCCGGGACAGACTGGAAACACCATATATTTT. Protein: CASSNPGQTGNTIYF.

This clonotype was counted between two and nine times. This chain uses TRBV5-1 with TRBJ2-5; 7 nucleotides match TRBD2. Germline lookup yields CDR1 SGHRS and CDR2 YFSETQ. With V trimmed by 2 bases and J by 4 bases, 5 bases remained unmatched. The CDR3 sequence is 14 residues long. This CDR3 reads CASSFNPGGETQYF. The CDR3 DNA sequence: TGCGCCAGCAGCTTTAATCCGGGAGGAGAGACCCAGTACTTC.

This clonotype has only a few counts. The chain has TRBV4-2 and TRBJ2-1; 9 bases line up with TRBD2. The CDR3 totals 16 residues. J lost 7 bases, V lost 2 bases, and 9 bases had no gene match. CDR1 LGHNA and CDR2 YNFKEQ come from the germline V gene. Here the CDR3 DNA reads TGTGCCAGCAGCCAACCCGGCGAGCGGGGGGAAAATGAGCAGTTCTTC. Its translation: CASSQPGERGENEQFF.